The rows below give T cell receptor beta chains drawn from one sample of a study of spatial heterogeneity in lung cancer. TCRdb reprocessed the 5' RACE reads via MiXCR and lists one record per CDR3 protein. Of 20,000 to 30,000 distinct CDR3 sequences listed, roughly 9% were seen once; the top ten hold approximately 7.7%. The sample in question was lung tumor tissue, obtained at surgery. The receptors shown here come from a male donor with early-stage non-small cell lung cancer. Both conserved end residues are part of each CDR3. D genes are given only for firm matches. Rows may omit the clone size; those that give it use once, few, many or a size class.

cdr3_nt: TGTGCCAGCAGTCGGGGAGGTGGCTACACCTTC
cdr3_aa: CASSRGGGYTF
j_call: TRBJ1-2
d_call: -
clone_size: many
v_call: TRBV9

cdr3_nt: TGTGCCAGCACGACAGCGGGAAGGATCCGGGATACGCAGTATTTT
cdr3_aa: CASTTAGRIRDTQYF
j_call: TRBJ2-3
d_call: TRBD2
clone_size: few
v_call: TRBV6-2/TRBV6-3

cdr3_nt: TGCAGCGTTGAAGACATTAGGGCAGGCGGCGAGACCCAGTACTTC
cdr3_aa: CSVEDIRAGGETQYF
j_call: TRBJ2-5
d_call: -
clone_size: many
v_call: TRBV29-1

cdr3_nt: TGTGCCAGCAGTGAAGAGGGTTTCGGGAACGAGCAGTACTTC
cdr3_aa: CASSEEGFGNEQYF
j_call: TRBJ2-7
d_call: -
clone_size: -
v_call: TRBV6-1

cdr3_nt: TGTGCCAGCAGTGGGCAGGGGTTTATAACCATATATTTT
cdr3_aa: CASSGQGFITIYF
j_call: TRBJ1-3
d_call: -
clone_size: -
v_call: TRBV6-1

cdr3_nt: TGCAGTGCTACAAGAGAGACCCAGTACTTC
cdr3_aa: CSATRETQYF
j_call: TRBJ2-5
d_call: -
clone_size: many
v_call: TRBV20-1

cdr3_nt: TGTGCCAGCAGCCCGAAATTAGGGCAGGGGGCCCCTGGGGCCAACGTCCTGACTTTC
cdr3_aa: CASSPKLGQGAPGANVLTF
j_call: TRBJ2-6
d_call: TRBD1
clone_size: -
v_call: TRBV7-2

cdr3_nt: TGTGCCAGCAGCTCTCAATCTGGGGCCAACGTCCTGACTTTC
cdr3_aa: CASSSQSGANVLTF
j_call: TRBJ2-6
d_call: -
clone_size: many
v_call: TRBV7-2

cdr3_nt: TGTGCCAGCAGCCCACGACTAGCGGGGGTTGAGACCCAGTACTTC
cdr3_aa: CASSPRLAGVETQYF
j_call: TRBJ2-5
d_call: TRBD2
clone_size: few
v_call: TRBV27

cdr3_nt: TGTGCCAGCAGTAACCGGCCCCGGTGGTACGAGCAGTACTTC
cdr3_aa: CASSNRPRWYEQYF
j_call: TRBJ2-7
d_call: -
clone_size: many
v_call: TRBV27

cdr3_nt: TGTGCCAGCAGTGATGTCGGGGAGACTGAAGCTTTCTTT
cdr3_aa: CASSDVGETEAFF
j_call: TRBJ1-1
d_call: -
clone_size: many
v_call: TRBV2

cdr3_nt: TGTGCCAGCGGCCCTGTTCGTACGCAGTATTTT
cdr3_aa: CASGPVRTQYF
j_call: TRBJ2-3
d_call: -
clone_size: many
v_call: TRBV7-9

cdr3_nt: TGTGCCAGCAGCGTGGGCTGGAGGGGGGAAACTGAAGCTTTCTTT
cdr3_aa: CASSVGWRGETEAFF
j_call: TRBJ1-1
d_call: -
clone_size: many
v_call: TRBV9

cdr3_nt: TGTGCCAGCAGTTTAAACAGTCCTGGGGCCAACGTCCTGACTTTC
cdr3_aa: CASSLNSPGANVLTF
j_call: TRBJ2-6
d_call: -
clone_size: few
v_call: TRBV5-5

cdr3_nt: TGCGCCAGCAGCCCGGGGACTAGCGGGGGTCTTTCCTACAATGAGCAGTTCTTC
cdr3_aa: CASSPGTSGGLSYNEQFF
j_call: TRBJ2-1
d_call: TRBD2
clone_size: few
v_call: TRBV5-1

cdr3_nt: TGTGCCAGCAGCGCTAGCGGGGGACCCTGGGAGACCCAGTACTTC
cdr3_aa: CASSASGGPWETQYF
j_call: TRBJ2-5
d_call: TRBD2
clone_size: -
v_call: TRBV7-6

cdr3_nt: TGCGCCAGCAGCTTGCAGGGGAGCACTGAAGCTTTCTTT
cdr3_aa: CASSLQGSTEAFF
j_call: TRBJ1-1
d_call: -
clone_size: medium-sized
v_call: TRBV5-1

cdr3_nt: TGCGCCAGCAGCTTAGGACCCCCAGATACGCAGTATTTT
cdr3_aa: CASSLGPPDTQYF
j_call: TRBJ2-3
d_call: -
clone_size: many
v_call: TRBV5-1

cdr3_nt: TGTGCCAGCAGTTGGGCAAGGAGCGGGGGCCTTGGGGAGCAGTACTTC
cdr3_aa: CASSWARSGGLGEQYF
j_call: TRBJ2-7
d_call: TRBD2
clone_size: many
v_call: TRBV28

cdr3_nt: TGTGCCAGCAGTTTAGCGCTGGGCCGCGGCTACACCTTC
cdr3_aa: CASSLALGRGYTF
j_call: TRBJ1-2
d_call: -
clone_size: -
v_call: TRBV12-3/TRBV12-4

cdr3_nt: TGTGCCAGCAGCTTTTTCTTAGGGACAGGGCGGGGGCCTGAGCAGTTCTTC
cdr3_aa: CASSFFLGTGRGPEQFF
j_call: TRBJ2-1
d_call: TRBD1
clone_size: many
v_call: TRBV13

cdr3_nt: TGTGCCAGCAGGGCTGACAGGGGATCCCTCCAATATAGCAATCAGCCCCAGCATTTT
cdr3_aa: CASRADRGSLQYSNQPQHF
j_call: TRBJ1-5
d_call: TRBD1
clone_size: medium-sized
v_call: TRBV28

cdr3_nt: TGCGCCAGCAGTAGCGGGGAATATTACGAGCAGTACTTC
cdr3_aa: CASSSGEYYEQYF
j_call: TRBJ2-7
d_call: TRBD2
clone_size: -
v_call: TRBV5-1

cdr3_nt: TGTGCCAGTTCTGAGGGGACAAGATCGAACACTGAAGCTTTCTTT
cdr3_aa: CASSEGTRSNTEAFF
j_call: TRBJ1-1
d_call: -
clone_size: many
v_call: TRBV7-6

cdr3_nt: TGCAGCGTACTCACAGATACGCAGTATTTT
cdr3_aa: CSVLTDTQYF
j_call: TRBJ2-3
d_call: -
clone_size: few
v_call: TRBV29-1

cdr3_nt: TGTGCCAGCGTGGATTCTCCCTACAATGAGCAGTTCTTC
cdr3_aa: CASVDSPYNEQFF
j_call: TRBJ2-1
d_call: -
clone_size: many
v_call: TRBV7-2

cdr3_nt: TGCAGCGCTGGGGGACCGAACTATGGCTACACCTTC
cdr3_aa: CSAGGPNYGYTF
j_call: TRBJ1-2
d_call: -
clone_size: many
v_call: TRBV29-1

cdr3_nt: TGCAGTGCTGGGGAGGGACACTCCTACGAGCAGTACTTC
cdr3_aa: CSAGEGHSYEQYF
j_call: TRBJ2-7
d_call: -
clone_size: few
v_call: TRBV20-1

cdr3_nt: TGCAGCGTTGAGGACGGGAGACACACCGGGGAGCTGTTTTTT
cdr3_aa: CSVEDGRHTGELFF
j_call: TRBJ2-2
d_call: -
clone_size: many
v_call: TRBV29-1

cdr3_nt: TGCAGTGCTAGACCCCAGACAGATACGCAGTATTTT
cdr3_aa: CSARPQTDTQYF
j_call: TRBJ2-3
d_call: -
clone_size: many
v_call: TRBV20-1

cdr3_nt: TGTGCCAGCAGCTTAGAGGGGGGCACCGAAGCTTTCTTT
cdr3_aa: CASSLEGGTEAFF
j_call: TRBJ1-1
d_call: -
clone_size: many
v_call: TRBV7-9